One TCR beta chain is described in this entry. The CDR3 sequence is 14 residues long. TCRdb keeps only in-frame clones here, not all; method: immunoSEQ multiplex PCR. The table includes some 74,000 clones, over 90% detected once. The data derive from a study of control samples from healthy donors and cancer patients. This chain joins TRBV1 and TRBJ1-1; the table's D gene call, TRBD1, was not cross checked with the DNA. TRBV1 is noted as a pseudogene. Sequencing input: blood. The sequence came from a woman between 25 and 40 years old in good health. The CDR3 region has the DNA TGCACCAGCAGCCAAGGTCAAAGCAGGGCCGAAGCTTTCTTT. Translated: CTSSQGQSRAEAFF.